This T cell receptor beta chain came from a study of blood T cell repertoires in COVID-19. Only a few counts were recorded for this clone. In the authors' methods: Estimates of nucleated cell counts were drawn from the amplification of reference gene primers. Assay used: immunoSEQ multiplex PCR; TCRdb lists only in-frame clones, some missing. V, J and clone size are those of that table, while D and trimming were read from the DNA. The repertoire has some 80,000 clones, 85% of them found once; the top ten carry around 9.9%. The receptor was derived from a man between 60 and 70 years old with COVID-19, enrolled during active disease. Specimen: peripheral blood.

CDR3 in amino acids: CASAYRGDDGYTF. The DNA for the CDR3 is TGTGCCAGCGCCTACAGGGGAGACGATGGCTACACCTTC. This rearrangement joins TRBV2 to TRBJ1-2; 7 nucleotides match TRBD1. With 8 bases clipped from V and 6 bases from J, the junction kept 9 bases outside the gene matches. The germline V gene encodes CDR1 SNHLY and CDR2 FYNNEI. The CDR3 has 13 amino acids.